This TCR beta chain originates from a study of T-cell reconstitution after alpha-beta-depleted transplantation in children (dated by TCRdb to 2015 to 2016). In the study overall: T-cell immune reconstitution after TCRalphabeta/CD19-depleted allogeneic hematopoietic cell transplantation in children was quantitatively tracked in the study by means of TCR repertoire profiling.

With regard to this clonotype: The antigen this receptor binds is unknown. No clone much larger than this one lies a single base away; base qualities are absent.

CDR1 is given as LGHNA and CDR2 as YSLEER, both from the germline V gene. The V end loses 3 bases and the J end loses 5 bases, and a stretch of 11 bases separates them. Counted from cysteine to phenylalanine, this CDR3 has 13 amino acids. Of all the DNA, just the CDR3 is kept, 39 bases in frame from base 1. Libraries were prepared through PCR. The run used an Illumina HiSeq 2500. TCR library preparation used molecular barcoding, with unique molecular identifiers applied to normalize quantification of the TCRbeta repertoire. Starting from the raw public reads, TCRdb applied fastp trimming at Q25, assembled clones with MiXCR and retained in-frame beta chains. Entries are consolidated by CDR3 protein sequence, retaining the most common genes and DNA. The sample table shows 300,000 to 400,000 distinct CDR3 sequences, and 16% are seen once. The ten largest clonotypes hold approximately 44% of the sample.

What the study reported, not specific to this receptor: In some patients, the high TCRbeta diversity seen at day 60 was put down to recipient T cells and intrathymic progenitors that had survived conditioning. The apparently early recovery of alphabetaT-cell counts about two months after transplant reportedly depended on only several hundred rapidly expanded clones that came from non-depleted graft cells. Hyperexpanded clone frequencies declined over subsequent months; after one year, T-cell counts and TCRbeta diversity were mostly attributed to newly produced T cells.

Taken with the paper, the label for treatment or condition translates to: allogeneic hematopoietic cell transplantation with graft depleted of TCRalphabeta T cells and CD19 B cells. The transplant recipients were children given TCRalphabeta/CD19-depleted allogeneic hematopoietic cell grafts. Sequenced here: PBMCs, mostly from graft donor cells, sampled 360 days after TCRalphabeta/CD19-depleted stem cell transplant. This TCR was recovered from a male patient between 2 and 15 years old who had a stem cell transplant for acute lymphoblastic leukemia, so the T cells may come from the graft donor. Recombination joined TRBV4-3 with TRBJ2-7; TRBD1 could be the D gene, as 5 bases match. The DNA is TGCGCCAGCAGCCAGGACGACAGCCACGAGCAGTACTTC. This translates into CASSQDDSHEQYF.